This passage covers 24 T cell receptor beta chains from one sample sequenced in a study of T cells in pancreatic ductal adenocarcinoma listed by TCRdb under 2017. Preparation of the library involved the immunoSEQ multiplex PCR assay. The table was pulled from immuneACCESS by TCRdb, which kept in-frame rearrangements only. Such tables lose some clones; where checked, under half of the loss comes from unresolved V genes, and the rest has no known cause. In this sample the table shows around 15,000 clones, more than 75% of which occur a single time. The ten largest account for approximately 17% of the sample. The pancreatic ductal adenocarcinoma patients who were selected had gone through surgery without receiving any neoadjuvant therapy. The sample taken for sequencing was PBMCs. The receptors come from a human donor with pancreatic ductal adenocarcinoma.

The chain links TRBV5-3 to TRBJ1-2, with D perhaps TRBD1 (6 bases). TRBV5-3 is reported as an ORF; its role is uncertain. Trimming took off 0 bases at V and 5 bases at J, with 14 bases between the two ends. The CDR3 covers 15 residues. CDR3 nucleotide sequence: TGTGCCAGAAGCTTGGGGAAAACAGGGCGTTATGGCTACACCTTC. It specifies CARSLGKTGRYGYTF.

The rearrangement links TRBV9 to TRBJ1-1, with TRBD1 as a possible D gene (5 bases). In germline, CDR1 is SGDLS, CDR2 YYNGEE. There are 14 residues in the CDR3. V was shortened by 0 bases and J by 4 bases, with 10 bases between the two germline ends. CDR3 amino acids: CASSVAGGGTEAFF. The CDR3 nucleotides read TGTGCCAGCAGCGTAGCTGGCGGGGGCACTGAAGCTTTCTTT.

J is TRBJ2-1 and V is TRBV11-2; 7 nucleotides agree with TRBD1. With V trimmed by 5 bases and J by 7 bases, 14 bases remained unmatched. The germline V gene encodes CDR1 SGHAT and CDR2 FQNNGV. The length of the CDR3 is 16 residues. The DNA for the CDR3 is TGTGCCAGCAGCCCCCTCCCGAGGGGGCCGACGAATGAGCAGTTCTTC. Amino acid sequence: CASSPLPRGPTNEQFF.

This chain connects TRBV29-1 to TRBJ1-2; TRBD1 agrees at 9 bases. Germline V gives CDR1 SQVTM, CDR2 ANQGSEA. The ends lost 1 base at V and 7 bases at J; junction bases unmatched: 4. There are 13 residues in the CDR3. This chain's CDR3 is CSVEAQGAGGYTF. The CDR3 coding sequence is TGCAGCGTTGAAGCACAGGGGGCGGGTGGCTACACCTTC.

This clone was picked up a small number of times. This chain connects TRBV12-5 to TRBJ1-1, with 8 bases matching TRBD1. The CDR3 contains 16 residues. V trimming: 7 bases; J trimming: 1 base; junction bases outside the gene matches: 11. The germline CDR1 and CDR2 sequences are LGHNT and FRNRAP. CDR3: CASATQRGQENTEAFF. In DNA, the CDR3 is TGTGCTAGTGCCACCCAAAGGGGACAGGAGAACACTGAAGCTTTCTTT. The whole variable domain, remainder taken from reference TRBV12-5 and TRBJ1-1, is DARVTQTPRHKVTEMGQEVTMRCQPILGHNTVFWYRQTMMQGLELLAYFRNRAPLDDSGMPKDRFSAEMPDATLATLKIQPSEPRDSAVYFCASATQRGQENTEAFFGQGTRLTVV.

The gene calls are TRBV10-3 and TRBJ1-2; 7 positions match TRBD1. Germline CDR1 reads ENHRY; CDR2 reads SYGVKD. V lost 0 bases to trimming and J lost 3 bases; unmatched junction nucleotides: 4. CDR3 size: 15 residues. This CDR3 reads CAISESGTAYYGYTF. The DNA of the CDR3 is TGTGCCATCAGTGAGTCGGGGACAGCGTACTATGGCTACACCTTC.

J is TRBJ2-7 and V is TRBV11-2, with a weak D call TRBD1 (5 bases). The V and J ends lost 0 bases and 3 bases respectively, with 18 bases between them. Germline CDR1 SGHAT, CDR2 FQNNGV. The CDR3 is 17 amino acids. CDR3 loop: CASSLDFKQRGHYEQYF. The CDR3 region has the DNA TGTGCCAGCAGCTTAGATTTCAAGCAGCGAGGACACTACGAGCAGTACTTC.

The gene calls are TRBV7-2 and TRBJ1-1; D unresolved. The V end lost 4 bases, the J end lost 1 base, and 7 bases lay between the germline ends. The CDR3 runs to 13 residues. The germline gives CDR1 SGHTA, CDR2 FQGNSA. The CDR3 region is CASSSRGNTEAFF. CDR3 nucleotides: TGTGCCAGCAGCTCACGGGGGAACACTGAAGCTTTCTTT. The variable domain in full, with the rest retrieved from reference TRBV7-2 and TRBJ1-1, is GAGVSQSPSNKVTEKGKDVELRCDPISGHTALYWYRQSLGQGLEFLIYFQGNSAPDKSGLPSDRFSAERTGGSVSTLTIQRTQQEDSAVYLCASSSRGNTEAFFGQGTRLTVV.

V gene TRBV5-1 combines with J gene TRBJ1-1, with D uncertain. Germline loops: CDR1 SGHRS, CDR2 YFSETQ. V lost 6 bases to trimming and J lost 6 bases, with 15 bases between them. This CDR3 has 13 amino acids. The CDR3 DNA follows: TGCGCCAGCACGATGTTGTTGGGATCTGAAGCTTTCTTT. It encodes CASTMLLGSEAFF. Drawing the rest from reference TRBV5-1 and TRBJ1-1, the complete variable domain is KAGVTQTPRYLIKTRGQQVTLSCSPISGHRSVSWYQQTPGQGLQFLFEYFSETQRNKGNFPGRFSGRQFSNSRSEMNVSTLELGDSALYLCASTMLLGSEAFFGQGTRLTVV.

J is TRBJ2-7 and V is TRBV7-2, with D hard to call. CDR3 length: 16 amino acids. CDR1 and CDR2 (germline): SGHTA, FQGNSA. Deletions cut 0 bases from V and 3 bases from J, with 15 bases between. This chain's CDR3 is CASSLAGQALLYEQYF. The CDR3 DNA reads TGTGCCAGCAGCTTAGCAGGTCAGGCACTCCTCTACGAGCAGTACTTC.

This chain joins TRBV15 and TRBJ2-3; no clear D gene. CDR3 length equals 15 residues. V lost 7 bases, J lost 6 bases, and 20 bases lay in between. CDR1 is LNHNV, CDR2 YYDKDF, per germline (reference sequence). The CDR3 bases are TGTGCCACCAAGGCGATCGTTGACGCCCCGGATACGCAGTATTTT. Translating gives CATKAIVDAPDTQYF. Complete variable domain (other parts from reference TRBV15 and TRBJ2-3): DAMVIQNPRYQVTQFGKPVTLSCSQTLNHNVMYWYQQKSSQAPKLLFHYYDKDFNNEADTPDNFQSRRPNTSFCFLDIRSPGLGDTAMYLCATKAIVDAPDTQYFGPGTRLTVL.

The chain links TRBV5-6 to TRBJ2-3; no reliable D call. Germline assignment: CDR1 SGHDT and CDR2 YYEEEE. Trimming removed 4 bases at V and 6 bases at J, with 21 bases between. The CDR3 extends over 16 amino acids. In DNA, the CDR3 is TGTGCCAGCAGCCTTCCAGTATCTGTTCCCCCGGATACGCAGTATTTT. Protein product: CASSLPVSVPPDTQYF.

This chain uses TRBV19 with TRBJ1-1; 10 bases line up with TRBD1. The CDR3 spans 16 residues. Germline V gene lookup returns CDR1 LNHDA and CDR2 SQIVND (reference sequence). Trimming cost V 0 bases and J 5 bases; bases outside gene matches: 6. This CDR3 reads CASSIERGTGVTEAFF. The CDR3 nucleotides read TGTGCCAGTAGTATAGAACGGGGGACAGGGGTGACTGAAGCTTTCTTT.

The V gene is TRBV13, the J gene TRBJ2-4; TRBD2 might be the D (5 bases). The V and J ends lost 0 bases and 7 bases respectively, with 13 bases between them. Germline CDR1 and CDR2: PRHDT and FYEKMQ (reference sequence). This CDR3 comprises 15 residues. In DNA form, the CDR3 reads TGTGCCAGCAGCTTAGGCATGGAGGAGTCTAACATTCAGTACTTC. The encoded protein is CASSLGMEESNIQYF.

The CDR3 coding sequence is TGTGCCAGCAGCGTTGCCCAATTGGGGGAGCAGTACTTC. It translates to CASSVAQLGEQYF. The chain has TRBV9 and TRBJ2-7; no reliable D call. The V end was cut by 2 bases, the J end by 7 bases, with 13 bases between. This CDR3 is built from 13 residues. Germline CDR1 reads SGDLS; CDR2 reads YYNGEE.

CDR3 coding DNA: TGCGCCAGCAGCATGCCAGGGGAGGGCCAAGAGACCCAGTACTTC. Encoded protein: CASSMPGEGQETQYF. The J gene is TRBJ2-5, the V gene TRBV5-1; tentatively, D is TRBD2 (7 bases). Between the trimmed V and J ends, which lost 4 bases and 1 base, there was a span of 14 bases. The germline gives CDR1 SGHRS, CDR2 YFSETQ. This CDR3 contains 15 residues.

This chain joins TRBV13 and TRBJ2-1, with 12 bases lining up with TRBD2. J gave up 6 bases and V 5 bases, and 5 bases lay outside the gene matches. The CDR3 length is 15 residues. Germline lookup yields CDR1 PRHDT and CDR2 FYEKMQ (reference sequence). The CDR3 protein is CASSTLAGGLNEQFF. The CDR3 nucleotides are TGTGCCAGCAGCACCCTAGCGGGAGGGCTCAATGAGCAGTTCTTC.

The chain uses TRBV5-1 and TRBJ1-1; D ambiguous. This CDR3 has 12 residues. The V end was cut by 4 bases, the J end by 1 base, with 5 bases between. Germline V gives CDR1 SGHRS, CDR2 YFSETQ. CDR3 in DNA: TGCGCCAGCAGCGCAGGGAACACTGAAGCTTTCTTT. Residues: CASSAGNTEAFF.

J is TRBJ1-2 and V is TRBV5-1; perhaps TRBD1 as D (6 bases). Germline V CDR1 and CDR2: SGHRS, YFSETQ. Trimming took off 2 bases at V and 2 bases at J, with 10 bases between the two ends. The CDR3 is 14 residues long. This CDR3 reads CASSLGGENYGYTF. The DNA for the CDR3 is TGCGCCAGCAGCTTAGGGGGGGAAAACTATGGCTACACCTTC.

This chain uses TRBV19 with TRBJ1-6; TRBD1 aligns across 8 bases. V gave up 0 bases and J gave up 4 bases; unmatched junction bases: 8. The CDR3 covers 18 residues. Germline V lookup: CDR1 LNHDA, CDR2 SQIVND (reference sequence). The CDR3 DNA is TGTGCCAGTAGTATAGATAGGCCAGGGGGCTCTTATAATTCACCCCTCCACTTT. Translating it yields CASSIDRPGGSYNSPLHF.

The CDR3 region is CASSRTTGQSYQNTEAFF. CDR3 coding DNA: TGTGCCAGCAGTCGTACCACTGGACAATCATATCAGAACACTGAAGCTTTCTTT. The genes are TRBV7-2 and TRBJ1-1, with TRBD1 as a possible D gene (5 bases). CDR1 is SGHTA and CDR2 is FQGNSA in the germline V gene. V dropped 6 bases and J dropped 1 base, with 24 bases sitting between them. The CDR3 contains 18 residues.

The J gene is TRBJ2-2, the V gene TRBV5-1; 11 bases are a match to TRBD1. The CDR3 is 19 amino acids. With 1 base clipped from V and 6 bases from J, the junction kept 14 bases outside the gene matches. Germline V gives CDR1 SGHRS, CDR2 YFSETQ. CDR3 region: CASSLITRFGQGAPGELFF. In nucleotides, the CDR3 is TGCGCCAGCAGCTTGATCACTAGATTTGGACAGGGGGCGCCCGGGGAGCTGTTTTTT.

The chain joins TRBV7-9 to TRBJ1-6; 8 bases map to TRBD1. CDR3 length: 17 amino acids. The trim removed 2 bases at V and 0 bases at J, leaving 3 bases unmatched. The germline V gene has CDR1 SEHNR and CDR2 FQNEAQ (reference sequence). This chain's CDR3 is CASSLYRGSSYNSPLHF. DNA of the CDR3: TGTGCCAGCAGCTTATACAGGGGGAGCTCCTATAATTCACCCCTCCACTTT.

The chain links TRBV7-8 to TRBJ1-2; D is perhaps TRBD1 (6 bases). Between the trimmed V and J ends, which lost 0 bases and 0 bases, there was a span of 14 bases. CDR1 SGHVS and CDR2 FQNEAQ come from the germline V gene. This CDR3 comprises 17 residues. CDR3 protein: CASSLAPEKGANYGYTF. Here the CDR3 DNA reads TGTGCCAGCAGCTTAGCGCCAGAAAAGGGGGCTAACTATGGCTACACCTTC. Looking up the rest from reference TRBV7-8 and TRBJ1-2 gives the full variable domain: GAGVSQSPRYKVAKRGQDVALRCDPISGHVSLFWYQQALGQGPEFLTYFQNEAQLDKSGLPSDRFFAERPEGSVSTLKIQRTQQEDSAVYLCASSLAPEKGANYGYTFGSGTRLTVV.